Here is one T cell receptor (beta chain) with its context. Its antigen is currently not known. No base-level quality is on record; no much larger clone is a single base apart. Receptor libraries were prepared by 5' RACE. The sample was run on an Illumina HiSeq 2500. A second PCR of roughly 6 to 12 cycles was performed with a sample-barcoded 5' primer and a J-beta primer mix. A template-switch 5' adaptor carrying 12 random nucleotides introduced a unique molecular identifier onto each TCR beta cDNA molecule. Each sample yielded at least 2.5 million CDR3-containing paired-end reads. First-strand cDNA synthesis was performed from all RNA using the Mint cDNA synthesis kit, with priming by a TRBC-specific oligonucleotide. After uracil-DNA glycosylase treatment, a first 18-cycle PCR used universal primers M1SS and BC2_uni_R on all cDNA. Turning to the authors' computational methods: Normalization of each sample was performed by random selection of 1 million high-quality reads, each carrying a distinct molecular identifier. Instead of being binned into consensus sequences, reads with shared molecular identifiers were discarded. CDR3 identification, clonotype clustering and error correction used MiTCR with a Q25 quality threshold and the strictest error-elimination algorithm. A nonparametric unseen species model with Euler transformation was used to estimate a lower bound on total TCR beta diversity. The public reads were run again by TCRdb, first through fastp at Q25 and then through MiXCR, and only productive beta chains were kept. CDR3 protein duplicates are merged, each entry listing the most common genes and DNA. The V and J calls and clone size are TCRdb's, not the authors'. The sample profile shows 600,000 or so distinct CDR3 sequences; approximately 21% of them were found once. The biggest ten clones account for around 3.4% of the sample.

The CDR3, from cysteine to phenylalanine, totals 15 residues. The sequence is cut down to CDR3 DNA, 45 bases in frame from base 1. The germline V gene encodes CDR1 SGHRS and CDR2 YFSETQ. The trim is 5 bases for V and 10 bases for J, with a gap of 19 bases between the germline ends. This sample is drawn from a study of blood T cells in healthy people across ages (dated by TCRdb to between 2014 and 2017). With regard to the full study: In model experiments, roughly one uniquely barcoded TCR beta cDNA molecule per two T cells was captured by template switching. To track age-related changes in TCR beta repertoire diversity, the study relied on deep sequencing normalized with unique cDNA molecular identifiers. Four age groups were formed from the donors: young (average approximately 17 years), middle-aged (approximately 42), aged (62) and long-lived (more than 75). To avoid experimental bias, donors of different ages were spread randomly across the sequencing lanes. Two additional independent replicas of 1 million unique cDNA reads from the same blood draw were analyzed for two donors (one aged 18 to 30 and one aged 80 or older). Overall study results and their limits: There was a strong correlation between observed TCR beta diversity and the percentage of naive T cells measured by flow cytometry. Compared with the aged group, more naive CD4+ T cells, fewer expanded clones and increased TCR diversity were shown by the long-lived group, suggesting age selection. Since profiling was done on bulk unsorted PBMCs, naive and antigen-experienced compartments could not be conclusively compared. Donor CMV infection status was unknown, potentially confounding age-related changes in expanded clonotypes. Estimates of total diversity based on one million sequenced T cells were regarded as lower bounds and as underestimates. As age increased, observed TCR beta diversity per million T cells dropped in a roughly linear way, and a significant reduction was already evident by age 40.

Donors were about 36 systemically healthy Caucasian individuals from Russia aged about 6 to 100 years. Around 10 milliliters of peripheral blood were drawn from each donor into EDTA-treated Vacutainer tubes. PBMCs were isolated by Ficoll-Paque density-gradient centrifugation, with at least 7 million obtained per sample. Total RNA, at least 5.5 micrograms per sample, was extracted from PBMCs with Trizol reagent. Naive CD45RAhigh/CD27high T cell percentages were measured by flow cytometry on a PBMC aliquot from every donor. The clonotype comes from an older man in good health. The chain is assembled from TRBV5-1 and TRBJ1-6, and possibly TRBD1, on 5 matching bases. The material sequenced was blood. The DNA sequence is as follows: TGCGCCAGCAGTTTCGACAGCCTATGGGACTCACCCCTCCACTTT. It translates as CASSFDSLWDSPLHF.